This entry lists 13 T cell receptor beta chains sequenced from one sample in a study of T cells after somatic rescue of genetic block (dated by TCRdb to the early 2020s). The library came from the immunoSEQ multiplex PCR assay. TCRdb took this table from immuneACCESS and kept in-frame rearrangements with V and J called. Such tables lack part of the clones; where checked against another copy, unresolved V genes explain under half of the gap, and the rest is unexplained. Here the sample has roughly 58,000 clones; approximately 96% occur a single time. The ten largest make up 0.075% to 0.1% of the sample. Sequenced sample: peripheral blood mononuclear cells (PBMCs). The receptors were sampled from a child less than two years old.

V and J are TRBV25-1 and TRBJ2-7; the D is unclear. Trimming stripped 2 bases from V and 3 bases from J, with 2 bases between. The germline CDR1 and CDR2 sequences are MGHDK and SYGVNS. The CDR3 covers 11 residues. The DNA for the CDR3 is TGTGCCAGCAGTGAAAGCTACGAGCAGTACTTC. This sequence encodes CASSESYEQYF.

The V and J genes are TRBV9 and TRBJ2-2; D may correspond to TRBD1 or TRBD2 (5 bases each). The V end was cut by 1 base, the J end by 3 bases, with 13 bases between. Per germline, CDR1 SGDLS and CDR2 YYNGEE. The CDR3 totals 16 residues. The CDR3: CASSVRGVWDTGELFF. The CDR3 DNA follows: TGTGCCAGCAGCGTAAGAGGGGTTTGGGACACCGGGGAGCTGTTTTTT.

The rearrangement links TRBV28 to TRBJ1-2; TRBD1 might be the D (5 bases). The germline gives CDR1 MDHEN, CDR2 SYDVKM. The CDR3 extends over 11 amino acids. V was trimmed by 8 bases and J by 2 bases, leaving 6 bases between them. CDR3: CASGGNYGYTF. DNA for the CDR3: TGTGCCAGCGGGGGGAACTATGGCTACACCTTC.

The J gene is TRBJ2-2, the V gene TRBV7-2; D is unclear. In germline, CDR1 is SGHTA, CDR2 FQGNSA. V lost 5 bases to trimming and J lost 8 bases, with 12 bases between them. This CDR3 is 13 amino acids long. For the CDR3, the DNA is TGTGCCAGCAGCGCGGCCCCCCGGGGGGAGCTGTTTTTT. This translates into CASSAAPRGELFF.

V and J are TRBV28 and TRBJ1-2; the D is unclear. The CDR3 is 14 amino acids. CDR1 is MDHEN, CDR2 SYDVKM, per germline. V was clipped by 1 base and J by 2 bases, with 8 bases between them. The DNA of the CDR3 is TGTGCCAGCAGTTTATTGGGAGGGAACTATGGCTACACCTTC. Translated, it gives CASSLLGGNYGYTF.

The CDR3 here is CASSFPGSYEQYF. The CDR3, as DNA: TGTGCCAGCAGCTTTCCGGGTTCCTACGAGCAGTACTTC. The rearrangement joins TRBV7-9 to TRBJ2-7; D ambiguous. V shed 3 bases and J shed 1 base, with 7 bases lying between them. This CDR3 is 13 amino acids long. Per the germline V gene, CDR1 is SEHNR and CDR2 is FQNEAQ (reference sequence).

The genes are TRBV28 and TRBJ2-5, with 9 bases lining up with TRBD1. This CDR3 contains 13 residues. After removal of 6 bases from V and 4 bases from J, the junction contained 3 bases not matched to a gene. Germline V gene lookup returns CDR1 MDHEN and CDR2 SYDVKM. The CDR3 nucleotides read TGTGCCAGCAGCCCGGACAGGGGAGAGACCCAGTACTTC. This gives the protein CASSPDRGETQYF.

The chain is built from TRBV6-1 and TRBJ1-5; D unresolved. Germline CDR1 is MNHNS and CDR2 is SASEGT. The CDR3 spans 13 residues. V was pared by 5 bases and J by 3 bases, with 8 bases between. The CDR3 DNA reads as TGTGCCAGCAGTTCCCAGTTCAATCAGCCCCAGCATTTT. Translating it yields CASSSQFNQPQHF.

The J gene is TRBJ2-4, the V gene TRBV6-5; D call uncertain. V was cut by 6 bases and J by 1 base, with 7 bases left in between. The CDR3 is 13 amino acids. From germline, CDR1 is MNHEY and CDR2 SVGAGI. This CDR3 reads CASRERAKNIQYF. In DNA, the CDR3 is TGTGCCAGCAGAGAAAGGGCCAAAAACATTCAGTACTTC.

The chain employs TRBV5-4 and TRBJ1-2; TRBD1 is a possible D gene (5 bases). The CDR3 has 14 amino acids. The germline gives CDR1 SGHNT, CDR2 YYREEE (reference sequence). V was cut by 0 bases and J by 5 bases, with 11 bases left in between. This CDR3 reads CASSLGGAKYGYTF. Here the CDR3 DNA reads TGTGCCAGCAGCTTGGGTGGGGCGAAGTATGGCTACACCTTC.

The V call is TRBV19, the J call TRBJ1-5, with D hard to call. The length of the CDR3 is 15 residues. CDR1 and CDR2 (germline): LNHDA, SQIVND (reference sequence). Deletions cut 2 bases from V and 0 bases from J, with 8 bases between. CDR3 sequence reads: CASSIWLHSNQPQHF. The CDR3 DNA reads TGTGCCAGTAGTATATGGCTTCATAGCAATCAGCCCCAGCATTTT.

V gene TRBV29-1 combines with J gene TRBJ2-1; TRBD2 aligns across 7 bases. Germline V CDR1 and CDR2: SQVTM, ANQGSEA. The CDR3 consists of 19 residues. With 5 bases clipped from V and 4 bases from J, the junction kept 23 bases outside the gene matches. The CDR3 reads CSVFERTISSGTFYNEQFF. In DNA, the CDR3 is TGCAGCGTTTTCGAAAGGACGATATCTAGCGGAACTTTTTACAATGAGCAGTTCTTC.

This sequence joins TRBV10-3 and TRBJ2-1, with 8 bases fitting TRBD2. CDR3 length: 17 residues. The V gene end was trimmed by 5 bases and the J gene end by 2 bases; junction bases not matched to a gene: 11. The germline gives CDR1 ENHRY, CDR2 SYGVKD. CDR3 DNA: TGTGCCATCAGTCAAAGACAAGCGGGAGTGCCCTACAATGAGCAGTTCTTC. Protein: CAISQRQAGVPYNEQFF.